Each of the 27 T cell receptor beta chains below was sequenced from the same sample in a study of T cells after somatic rescue of genetic block. Assay: immunoSEQ multiplex PCR; the TCRdb copy retains only in-frame clones and omits some. Among some 9,200 clones listed, 74% were seen once. Material: peripheral blood mononuclear cells (PBMCs). The receptors here all came from a boy aged 10-17 years.

The rearrangement links TRBV2 to TRBJ2-5; 11 bases are a match to TRBD2. There are 17 residues in the CDR3. V lost 6 bases to trimming and J lost 5 bases; unmatched junction nucleotides: 14. Germline CDR1 and CDR2: SNHLY and FYNNEI. CDR3 sequence reads: CASRRGKLAGVEETQYF. Written as DNA, the CDR3 is TGTGCCAGCAGGCGAGGAAAACTAGCGGGGGTGGAGGAGACCCAGTACTTC.

In its sample, this clone ranks as medium-sized. The gene calls are TRBV30 and TRBJ2-1, with TRBD2 as a possible D gene (5 bases). V was cut by 0 bases and J by 5 bases, with 14 bases left in between. The CDR3 extends over 15 amino acids. Germline CDR1 reads GTSNPN; CDR2 reads SVGIG (reference sequence). In DNA form, the CDR3 reads TGTGCCTGGAGTGTACAAGCGGAGGCCCACAATGAGCAGTTCTTC. It translates to CAWSVQAEAHNEQFF.

By share, this clone ranks as medium-sized. The rearrangement joins TRBV30 to TRBJ1-4; D might be TRBD1 (6 bases). This CDR3 has 12 amino acids. Trimming took off 2 bases at V and 7 bases at J, with 8 bases between the two ends. Germline V gene sequence: CDR1 GTSNPN, CDR2 SVGIG (reference sequence). The CDR3 coding sequence is TGTGCCTGGAGTACAGGGATTGAAAAACTGTTTTTT. It codes for CAWSTGIEKLFF.

The sample holds one count of this clone. V and J are TRBV6-5 and TRBJ2-7; 7 positions agree with TRBD2. The CDR3 runs 15 residues. The junction had 7 bases not matched to a gene; V was cut back by 5 bases and J by 0 bases. Germline V gene data show CDR1 as MNHEY and CDR2 as SVGAGI. The CDR3 DNA sequence: TGTGCCAGCAGTGGGACGGGAGGCTTCTCCTACGAGCAGTACTTC. This encodes CASSGTGGFSYEQYF.

The genes are TRBV7-8 and TRBJ1-1; D is unresolved. Per the germline V gene, CDR1 is SGHVS and CDR2 is FQNEAQ. V shed 1 base and J shed 0 bases, with 9 bases lying between them. This CDR3 region has 15 residues. CDR3 bases: TGTGCCAGCAGCTTAGAAGGCATGGTGAACACTGAAGCTTTCTTT. Translated: CASSLEGMVNTEAFF.

The V gene is TRBV6-6, the J gene TRBJ2-5, with D possibly being TRBD2 (6 bases). Trimming pared 5 bases from V and 10 bases from J, leaving 14 bases between. Germline V CDR1 and CDR2: MNHNY, SVGAGI (reference sequence). The CDR3 is 12 residues long. The CDR3 DNA reads as TGTGCCAGCAGTCGGTTTACCGGGAGCCAGTACTTC. Translation: CASSRFTGSQYF.

The rearrangement uses TRBV6-6 and TRBJ2-4; D gene uncertain. The V gene lost 6 bases and the J gene lost 0 bases, with 12 bases spanning the gap. CDR1 and CDR2 (germline): MNHNY, SVGAGI (reference sequence). This CDR3 is 15 amino acids long. CDR3 sequence: CASRPSSLAKNIQYF. For the CDR3, the DNA is TGTGCCAGCAGACCCTCCAGCCTAGCCAAAAACATTCAGTACTTC.

This clone was detected a few times. The V call is TRBV6-5, the J call TRBJ2-7; D unclear. CDR3 length: 11 residues. Germline V gene data show CDR1 as MNHEY and CDR2 as SVGAGI. Trimming stripped 6 bases from V and 3 bases from J, with 6 bases between. The CDR3 nucleotides are TGTGCCAGCAGGGGTTACTACGAGCAGTACTTC. This encodes CASRGYYEQYF.

The gene calls are TRBV9 and TRBJ1-4, with 7 positions matching TRBD1. Germline V gene lookup returns CDR1 SGDLS and CDR2 YYNGEE. The CDR3 extends over 15 amino acids. J was trimmed by 4 bases and V by 2 bases; bases with no gene match: 5. Written as DNA, the CDR3 is TGTGCCAGCAGCGTTGGGACAGCGCTTAATGAAAAACTGTTTTTT. Translated: CASSVGTALNEKLFF.

A word on this clone: It is likely a read error: a sequence one base away is far more abundant. CDR3 loop: CANSYEGANYGYTF. The CDR3 bases are TGTGCCAACAGTTACGAAGGGGCCAACTATGGCTACACCTTC. The J gene is TRBJ1-2, the V gene TRBV6-6; a possible D gene is TRBD1 (5 bases). This CDR3 comprises 14 residues. Germline assignment: CDR1 MNHNY and CDR2 SVGAGI (reference sequence).

Concerning this clone: Other DNA sequences from this sample encode an identical CDR3 as well. The chain recombines TRBV11-2 with TRBJ2-2, with D perhaps matching TRBD1 (5 bases). Germline V gene lookup returns CDR1 SGHAT and CDR2 FQNNGV. The germline V and J ends were trimmed by 3 bases and 3 bases, with 8 bases remaining between them. The CDR3 is made up of 14 amino acids. CDR3 in DNA: TGTGCCAGCAGCTTCCAGGGTTACACCGGGGAGCTGTTTTTT. Its translation: CASSFQGYTGELFF.

The V call is TRBV19, the J call TRBJ2-3; perhaps TRBD2 as D (5 bases). Deletions cut 5 bases from V and 2 bases from J, with 17 bases between. The CDR3 sequence is 16 residues long. CDR1 and CDR2 from the germline V gene are LNHDA and SQIVND (reference sequence). The CDR3 is CASSSTHDGITDTQYF. The CDR3, as DNA: TGTGCCAGTAGTTCCACCCATGACGGGATCACAGATACGCAGTATTTT.

The rearrangement uses TRBV18 and TRBJ2-1, with 7 bases identical to TRBD2. CDR1 and CDR2 from the germline V gene are KGHSH and LQKENI. V was clipped by 1 base and J by 9 bases; unmatched bases: 3. The CDR3 has 13 amino acids. CDR3 in amino acids: CASSPQLAFEQFF. For the CDR3, the DNA is TGTGCCAGCTCACCACAACTAGCGTTTGAGCAGTTCTTC.

The rearrangement joins TRBV2 to TRBJ2-7; no reliable D call. The CDR3 consists of 11 residues. Germline CDR1 reads SNHLY; CDR2 reads FYNNEI. The V and J ends lost 5 bases and 3 bases respectively, with 5 bases between them. The chain's CDR3 is CASSPHYEQYF. For the CDR3, the DNA is TGTGCCAGCAGTCCACACTACGAGCAGTACTTC.

This clone was seen more than once but under ten times. The chain joins TRBV11-2 to TRBJ2-7; D might be TRBD2 (6 bases). V was trimmed by 1 base and J by 1 base, leaving 11 bases between them. The germline V gene encodes CDR1 SGHAT and CDR2 FQNNGV. The CDR3 is 15 amino acids. This CDR3 reads CASSLAPLASYEQYF. DNA for the CDR3: TGTGCCAGCAGCTTAGCTCCACTAGCATCCTACGAGCAGTACTTC.

V gene TRBV4-2 combines with J gene TRBJ2-3; TRBD2 aligns across 12 bases. Trimming at V came to 4 bases and at J to 5 bases, leaving 10 bases not matched to a gene. The CDR3 is made up of 17 amino acids. CDR1 and CDR2 from the germline V gene are LGHNA and YNFKEQ. This CDR3 reads CASSLWTSGDVLDTQYF. The CDR3 DNA follows: TGTGCCAGCAGCCTCTGGACTAGCGGGGATGTTTTAGATACGCAGTATTTT.

CDR3 sequence reads: CASSLGLAGTDTQYF. The CDR3 bases are TGTGCCAGTAGTCTAGGACTAGCGGGCACAGATACGCAGTATTTT. The V gene is TRBV19, the J gene TRBJ2-3; TRBD2 matches at 10 bases. V lost 5 bases, J lost 1 base, and 3 bases stayed unmatched. The CDR3 runs to 15 residues. Germline CDR1 LNHDA, CDR2 SQIVND (reference sequence).

The CDR3 loop reads CASSYPGGEQYF. For the CDR3, the DNA is TGTGCCAGCAGTTACCCGGGAGGCGAGCAGTACTTC. V usage is TRBV2 and J usage is TRBJ2-7; 7 nucleotides line up with TRBD2. The junction had 4 bases not matched to a gene; V was cut back by 5 bases and J by 6 bases. CDR3 length equals 12 residues. Germline V gives CDR1 SNHLY, CDR2 FYNNEI.

The chain joins TRBV27 to TRBJ1-2, with 8 bases identical to TRBD1. Looked up from germline, CDR1 is MNHEY and CDR2 is SMNVEV (reference sequence). This CDR3 has 15 amino acids. Unmatched junction bases numbered 8, after V lost 3 bases and J lost 5 bases. CDR3 loop: CASSFNGQGQYGYTF. Written as DNA, the CDR3 is TGTGCCAGCAGTTTCAACGGACAGGGACAATATGGCTACACCTTC.

The CDR3 nucleotides are TGTGCCAGCAGCCCGGGACAGAGATTAGGAACTGAAGCTTTCTTT. The encoded protein is CASSPGQRLGTEAFF. The rearrangement links TRBV7-9 to TRBJ1-1; 7 bases are shared with TRBD1. CDR1 and CDR2 (germline): SEHNR, FQNEAQ (reference sequence). The trim removed 5 bases at V and 5 bases at J, leaving 11 bases unmatched. The CDR3 has 15 amino acids.

The CDR3 spells CASSLGDRLSTGELFF. The CDR3 bases are TGCGCCAGCAGCTTGGGCGACAGGTTATCCACCGGGGAGCTGTTTTTT. This chain links TRBV5-1 with TRBJ2-2, with D perhaps matching TRBD1 (6 bases). The CDR3 length is 16 residues. Germline V gene lookup returns CDR1 SGHRS and CDR2 YFSETQ. V was pared by 0 bases and J by 4 bases, with 13 bases between.

The V call is TRBV19, the J call TRBJ1-1; perhaps TRBD1 as D (6 bases). Trimming removed 9 bases at V and 1 base at J, with 18 bases between. The length of the CDR3 is 15 residues. Germline V lookup: CDR1 LNHDA, CDR2 SQIVND (reference sequence). The CDR3 nucleotides read TGTGCCAGCTCCAGGGGCAGGACCTCGAACACTGAAGCTTTCTTT. This sequence encodes CASSRGRTSNTEAFF.

As for this clone: The DNA is left out, because the CDR3 cannot be placed on it with certainty; the CDR3 is given as TCRdb lists it. This rearrangement joins TRBV28 to TRBJ1-1. The CDR3 spans 13 amino acids, including both terminal residues. The germline V gene has CDR1 MDHEN and CDR2 SYDVKM. Here the CDR3 reads CASILGGDTEAFF.

This rearrangement joins TRBV27 to TRBJ1-2, with D possibly being TRBD1 (5 bases). The V end was cut by 5 bases, the J end by 1 base, with 11 bases between. Germline V lookup: CDR1 MNHEY, CDR2 SMNVEV (reference sequence). CDR3 length: 14 amino acids. CDR3 sequence reads: CASSQTESNYGYTF. The CDR3 coding sequence is TGTGCCAGCAGTCAGACAGAGAGTAACTATGGCTACACCTTC.

Details on this clone: One end of the junction varies from germline; a read error may be responsible. J is TRBJ2-1 and V is TRBV10-3, with 10 bases identical to TRBD2. Germline assignment: CDR1 ENHRY and CDR2 SYGVKD. The CDR3 covers 18 residues. This chain's CDR3 is CAVRGTPKREGSYNEQFF. The CDR3 DNA reads as TGTGCCGTCAGGGGAACCCCTAAGCGGGAGGGCTCCTACAATGAGCAGTTCTTC.

The genes are TRBV7-9 and TRBJ1-2, with 9 bases identical to TRBD1. Losses at the gene ends were 5 bases for V and 5 bases for J; bases not matched to a gene: 12. The CDR3 has 16 residues. Germline V lookup: CDR1 SEHNR, CDR2 FQNEAQ (reference sequence). The CDR3 DNA is TGTGCCAGCAGCCAGGGACAGGGACCTATAAGATATGGCTACACCTTC. Translation: CASSQGQGPIRYGYTF.

The V and J genes are TRBV9 and TRBJ2-5; TRBD1 matches at 9 bases. Looked up from germline, CDR1 is SGDLS and CDR2 is YYNGEE. J lost 2 bases, V lost 0 bases, and 2 bases had no gene match. This CDR3 is built from 15 residues. The CDR3 coding sequence is TGTGCCAGCAGCGTAGCGGGGACAGGGCAAGAGACCCAGTACTTC. Translating gives CASSVAGTGQETQYF. Variable domain in full (rest from reference TRBV9 and TRBJ2-5): DSGVTQTPKHLITATGQRVTLRCSPRSGDLSVYWYQQSLDQGLQFLIQYYNGEERAKGNILERFSAQQFPDLHSELNLSSLELGDSALYFCASSVAGTGQETQYFGPGTRLLVL.